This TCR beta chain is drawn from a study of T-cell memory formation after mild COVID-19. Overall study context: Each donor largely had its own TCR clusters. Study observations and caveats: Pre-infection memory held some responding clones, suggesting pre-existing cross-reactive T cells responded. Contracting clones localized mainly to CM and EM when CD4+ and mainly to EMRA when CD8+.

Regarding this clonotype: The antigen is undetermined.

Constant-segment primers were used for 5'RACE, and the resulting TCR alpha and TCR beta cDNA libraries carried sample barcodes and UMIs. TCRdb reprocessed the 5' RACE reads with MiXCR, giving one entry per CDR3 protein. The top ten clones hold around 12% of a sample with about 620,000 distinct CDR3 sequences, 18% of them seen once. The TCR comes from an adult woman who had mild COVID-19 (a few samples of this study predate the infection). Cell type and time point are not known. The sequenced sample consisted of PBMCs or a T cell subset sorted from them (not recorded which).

The CDR3 spells CSAIRGSSYNEQFF. In nucleotides, the CDR3 is TGCAGTGCTATTCGGGGGAGCTCCTACAATGAGCAGTTCTTC. The chain is built from TRBV20-1 and TRBJ2-1; TRBD2 is a possible D gene (6 bases). CDR1 and CDR2 (germline): DFQATT, SNEGSKA (reference sequence). Deletions cut 4 bases from V and 0 bases from J, with 10 bases between. CDR3 length: 14 residues.